This TCR beta chain came from a study of CD8 T cells in ankylosing spondylitis. For this clonotype: No antigen is known for it.

The germline V gene has CDR1 SGDLS and CDR2 YYNGEE. The trim removed 0 bases at V and 0 bases at J, leaving 2 bases unmatched. This CDR3 has 16 amino acids. Study-level points and caveats: It appeared that ankylosing spondylitis blood was characterized by a TCR beta motif of under ten highly homologous variants. Some motif variants were previously reported in reactive arthritis synovial fluid and blood. Clones tied to disease were said to be significantly enriched in matched ankylosing spondylitis synovial fluid.

Quantitative 5'-RACE was performed with molecular barcodes, and it yielded the TCR beta libraries. One entry per CDR3 protein results from TCRdb running MiXCR on the 5' RACE reads. The data hold some 290,000 distinct CDR3 sequences, with around 18% observed a single time. The sequence came from a male donor with ankylosing spondylitis or in good health (not recorded which). V usage is TRBV9 and J usage is TRBJ2-3, with 9 bases identical to TRBD2. What was sequenced was blood, either unsorted or a sorted T cell fraction (not recorded which). As DNA, the CDR3 is TGTGCCAGCAGCGTAGATAGCGGGAGAAGCACAGATACGCAGTATTTT. This gives the protein CASSVDSGRSTDTQYF.